Below, 6 T cell receptor beta chains from the same sample are listed, as sequenced in a study of blood T cells in healthy people across ages. For the second PCR, which ran for about 6 to 11 cycles, a sample-barcoded 5' primer and a J-beta primer mix were used. TCRdb redid the calling of the 5' RACE reads with MiXCR, one entry per CDR3 protein. The table includes over 950,000 distinct CDR3 sequences, 51% detected once. The sequenced sample was blood. The receptors originated from a woman aged 55-70 years in good health.

This clonotype appeared a few times. The gene calls are TRBV2 and TRBJ1-2, with D tentatively TRBD1 (6 bases). The V gene's germline CDR1 is SNHLY and CDR2 FYNNEI. V was cut by 5 bases and J by 7 bases, with 17 bases left in between. The CDR3 contains 14 residues. Written as DNA, the CDR3 is TGTGCCAGCAGTCCCGGGACAATAGGGGGTGGCTACACCTTC. Translated, it gives CASSPGTIGGGYTF.

The chain joins TRBV9 to TRBJ2-1, with no clear D. Germline V lookup: CDR1 SGDLS, CDR2 YYNGEE. Trimming stripped 1 base from V and 7 bases from J, with 9 bases between. The CDR3 runs to 13 residues. In DNA form, the CDR3 reads TGTGCCAGCAGCGTATCTTCTTCGAATGAGCAGTTCTTC. Amino acids: CASSVSSSNEQFF. Combining the CDR3 with reference TRBV9 and TRBJ2-1 gives the whole variable domain DSGVTQTPKHLITATGQRVTLRCSPRSGDLSVYWYQQSLDQGLQFLIQYYNGEERAKGNILERFSAQQFPDLHSELNLSSLELGDSALYFCASSVSSSNEQFFGPGTRLTVL.

This clonotype was counted between two and nine times. CDR3 DNA: TGTGCCAGCAGGGGGGGACAGGGTAATGAAAAACTGTTTTTT. Residues: CASRGGQGNEKLFF. This chain connects TRBV4-2 to TRBJ1-4, with 9 bases that match TRBD1. Unmatched junction bases numbered 3, after V lost 6 bases and J lost 4 bases. Looked up from germline, CDR1 is LGHNA and CDR2 is YNFKEQ. CDR3 length: 14 residues.

The chain has TRBV14 and TRBJ2-3; D remains unclear. Germline CDR1 SGHDN, CDR2 FVKESK. V was clipped by 1 base and J by 8 bases, with 4 bases between them. This CDR3 is 11 amino acids long. The chain's CDR3 is CASSQARTQYF. The CDR3 DNA follows: TGTGCCAGCAGCCAAGCGCGTACGCAGTATTTT. Full variable domain (rest looked up from reference TRBV14 and TRBJ2-3): EAGVTQFPSHSVIEKGQTVTLRCDPISGHDNLYWYRRVMGKEIKFLLHFVKESKQDESGMPNNRFLAERTGGTYSTLKVQPAELEDSGVYFCASSQARTQYFGPGTRLTVL.

The table lists this clonotype with a few counts. V gene TRBV4-2 combines with J gene TRBJ2-2; D ambiguous. Trimming shortened V by 1 base and J by 5 bases, and 11 bases separated the two germline ends. Per germline, CDR1 LGHNA and CDR2 YNFKEQ. The CDR3 has 15 amino acids. CDR3 in amino acids: CASSQGGRPTGELFF. The CDR3 DNA reads as TGTGCCAGCAGCCAAGGTGGCAGGCCTACCGGGGAGCTGTTTTTT.

The rearrangement uses TRBV20-1 and TRBJ2-7, with D perhaps given as TRBD1 or TRBD2 (6 bases each). With the DNA end fitting TRBJ2-5 better, the J assignment may be wrong. This CDR3 region has 13 residues. Per germline, CDR1 DFQATT and CDR2 SNEGSKA (reference sequence). The CDR3 sequence: CSARGDGGQTQYF. Written as DNA, the CDR3 is TGCAGTGCTAGGGGAGACGGGGGCCAGACCCAGTACTTC.